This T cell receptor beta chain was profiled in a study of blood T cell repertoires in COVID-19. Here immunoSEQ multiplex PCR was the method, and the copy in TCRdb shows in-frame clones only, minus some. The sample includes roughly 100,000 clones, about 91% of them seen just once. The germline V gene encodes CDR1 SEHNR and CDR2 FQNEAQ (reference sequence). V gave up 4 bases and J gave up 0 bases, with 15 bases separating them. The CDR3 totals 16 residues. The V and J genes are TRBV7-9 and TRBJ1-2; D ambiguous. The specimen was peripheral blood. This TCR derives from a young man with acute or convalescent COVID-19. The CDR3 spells CASSYGEGGTNYGYTF. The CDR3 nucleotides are TGTGCCAGCAGCTACGGGGAGGGAGGGACTAACTATGGCTACACCTTC.